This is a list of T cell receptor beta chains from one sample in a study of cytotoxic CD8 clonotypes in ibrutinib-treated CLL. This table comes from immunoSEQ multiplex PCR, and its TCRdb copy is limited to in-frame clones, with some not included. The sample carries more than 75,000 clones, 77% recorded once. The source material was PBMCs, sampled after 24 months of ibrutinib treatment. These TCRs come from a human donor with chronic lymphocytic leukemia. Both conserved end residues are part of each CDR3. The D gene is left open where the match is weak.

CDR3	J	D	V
CASSLGQINTEAFF	TRBJ1-1	-	TRBV5-4
CASSLAGAGEPQETQYF	TRBJ2-5	-	TRBV7-2
CASTERQGNQPQHF	TRBJ1-5	TRBD1	TRBV4-1
CATSWGGFLGTEAFF	TRBJ1-1	-	TRBV28
CASSQAPGVETQYF	TRBJ2-5	-	TRBV5-4
CASSLEGGRAEQYF	TRBJ2-7	TRBD2	TRBV5-1
CASRGFRGRAETGELFF	TRBJ2-2	TRBD2	TRBV19
CASSFKGLSTDTQYF	TRBJ2-3	-	TRBV27
CASSLRGGLNEKLFF	TRBJ1-4	-	TRBV11-2
CASSPPLVGAGEKLFF	TRBJ1-4	-	TRBV18
CASTRLAGHYEQYF	TRBJ2-7	TRBD2	TRBV5-6
CASSPPGAQPQHF	TRBJ1-5	-	TRBV18
CASSLVYRGPYEQYF	TRBJ2-7	TRBD1	TRBV5-1
CASSEALGVGAQPQHF	TRBJ1-5	-	TRBV6-1